The source of this T cell receptor (beta chain) is a study of blood T cell repertoires in COVID-19. Study-level information: The study drew acute and convalescent COVID-19 samples from the United States, Italy and Spain. T cells, B-cell-depleted T cells, or PBMCs supplied cDNA or gDNA.

In the source study's methods: Estimation of nucleated cell counts was performed using reference gene primer amplification. The repertoire was sequenced with immunoSEQ multiplex PCR; TCRdb's copy has only in-frame clones and lacks some. The V and J calls and clone size come from that table; D and trimming were worked out from the DNA. The data contain roughly 170,000 clones, about 84% of them singletons. Looked up from germline, CDR1 is SGHNT and CDR2 is YYREEE (reference sequence). Trimming at V came to 4 bases and at J to 2 bases, leaving 11 bases not matched to a gene. This CDR3 has 17 amino acids.

The source of this sequence is a human donor in a cohort sampled during active COVID-19. Sequencing used peripheral blood. The chain recombines TRBV5-4 with TRBJ2-5, with TRBD2 matching 10 bases. CDR3 sequence (DNA): TGTGCCAGCAGCCAGGGGAGGGCTAGCGGGGGACAAGAGACCCAGTACTTC. Translated: CASSQGRASGGQETQYF.